This T cell receptor beta chain was captured by sequencing in a study of T cell responses to AZD1222 COVID-19 vaccine. Overall study results and limits: Repertoires in all cases were sampled only once the peak T cell response had passed.

Germline V gene data show CDR1 as SGHVS and CDR2 as FQNEAQ. V was pared by 5 bases and J by 1 base, with 22 bases between. The CDR3 is 18 amino acids. This clone was seen more than once but under ten times. Antigen unknown. Using immunoSEQ multiplex PCR, the repertoire was profiled, and TCRdb retains in-frame clones only, with some absent. The sample records tens of thousands of clones, around 87% being singletons. The receptor's source is an adult in good health. This sample comprised peripheral blood, obtained on day 0 of AZD1222 vaccination. The rearrangement links TRBV7-8 to TRBJ2-3; either TRBD1 or TRBD2 may fit D (6 bases each). Written as DNA, the CDR3 is TGTGCCAGCAGCCGTAAAGAGGGGGGCGGGGACGGCACAGATACGCAGTATTTT. Protein: CASSRKEGGGDGTDTQYF.